Described below is a single TCR beta chain sequence and its context. Clones were read by immunoSEQ multiplex PCR, and TCRdb kept only the in-frame ones, dropping some. This sample carries 2 million to 3 million clones, more than 80% of them seen once, and the ten largest clones take 0.14%. The data originate from a study of shared clonotypes between healthy human individuals. Study as a whole: CD8 memory received one plate per donor, CD8 naive two, CD4 memory three and CD4 naive three.

The V gene's germline CDR1 is ENHRY and CDR2 SYGVKD. The ends were cut back, 2 bases at V and 4 bases at J, with 3 bases in the middle. There are 12 residues in the CDR3. The origin of this receptor is a man aged 18-30 years in good health. The chain has TRBV10-3 and TRBJ2-1, with D unresolved. Sequencing was carried out using naive CD4+ T cells sorted from blood. Sample subset: CD45RA+ positively selected. The CDR3 loop reads CAISEKYNEQFF. DNA for the CDR3: TGTGCCATCAGTGAGAAGTACAATGAGCAGTTCTTC.